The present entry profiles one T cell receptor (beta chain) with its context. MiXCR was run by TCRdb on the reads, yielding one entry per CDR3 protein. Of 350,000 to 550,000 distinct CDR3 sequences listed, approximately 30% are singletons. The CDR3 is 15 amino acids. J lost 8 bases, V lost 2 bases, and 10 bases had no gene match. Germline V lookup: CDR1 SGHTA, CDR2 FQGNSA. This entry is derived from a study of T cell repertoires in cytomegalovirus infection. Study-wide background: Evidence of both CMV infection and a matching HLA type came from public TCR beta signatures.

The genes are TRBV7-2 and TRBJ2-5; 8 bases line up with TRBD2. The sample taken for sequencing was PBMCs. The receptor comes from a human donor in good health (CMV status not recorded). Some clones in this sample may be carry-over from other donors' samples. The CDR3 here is CASSLLGGAGYTQYF. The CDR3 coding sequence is TGTGCCAGCAGCTTACTCGGGGGGGCCGGGTATACCCAGTACTTC.